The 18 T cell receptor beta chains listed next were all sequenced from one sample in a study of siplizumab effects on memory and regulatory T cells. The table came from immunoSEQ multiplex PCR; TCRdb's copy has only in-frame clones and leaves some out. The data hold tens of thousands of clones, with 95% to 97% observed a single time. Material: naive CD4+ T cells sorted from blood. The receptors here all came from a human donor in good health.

The CDR3 protein is CASSQDSGNYGYTF. DNA of the CDR3: TGTGCCAGCAGCCAAGATTCGGGAAACTATGGCTACACCTTC. The chain couples TRBV4-2 to TRBJ1-2; no clear D gene. This CDR3 is built from 14 residues. Germline V gives CDR1 LGHNA, CDR2 YNFKEQ. Trimming shortened V by 0 bases and J by 2 bases, and 7 bases separated the two germline ends.

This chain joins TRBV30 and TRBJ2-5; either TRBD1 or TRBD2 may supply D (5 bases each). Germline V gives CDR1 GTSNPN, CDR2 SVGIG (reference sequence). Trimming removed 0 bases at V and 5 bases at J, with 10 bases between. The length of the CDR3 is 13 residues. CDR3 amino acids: CAWSVRGWETQYF. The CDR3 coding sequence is TGTGCCTGGAGTGTGAGGGGCTGGGAGACCCAGTACTTC.

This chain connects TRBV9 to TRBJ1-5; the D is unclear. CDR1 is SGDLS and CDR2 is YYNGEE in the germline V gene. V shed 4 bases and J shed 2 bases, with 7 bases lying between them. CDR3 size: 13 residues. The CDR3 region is CASSNGGNQPQHF. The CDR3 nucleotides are TGTGCCAGCAGCAATGGGGGCAATCAGCCCCAGCATTTT.

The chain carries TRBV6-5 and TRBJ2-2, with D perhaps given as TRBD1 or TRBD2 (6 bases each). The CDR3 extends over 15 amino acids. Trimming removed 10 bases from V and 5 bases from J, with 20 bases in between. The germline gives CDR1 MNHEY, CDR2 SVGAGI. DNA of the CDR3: TGTGCCACCCTTTTGTCCAGGGGAGGAACCGGGGAGCTGTTTTTT. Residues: CATLLSRGGTGELFF.

Here the CDR3 reads CASSSKYEGRGHGYTF. CDR3 DNA: TGTGCCAGCAGCTCAAAATATGAGGGACGGGGGCATGGCTACACCTTC. The rearrangement joins TRBV7-2 to TRBJ1-2, with D possibly being TRBD1 (6 bases). CDR1 and CDR2 from the germline V gene are SGHTA and FQGNSA. The V gene lost 4 bases and the J gene lost 6 bases, with 21 bases spanning the gap. This CDR3 is 16 amino acids long.

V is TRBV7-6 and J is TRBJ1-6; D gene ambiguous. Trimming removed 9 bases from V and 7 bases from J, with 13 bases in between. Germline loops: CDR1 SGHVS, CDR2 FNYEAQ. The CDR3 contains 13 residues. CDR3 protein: CASQAAGNSPLHF. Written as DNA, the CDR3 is TGTGCCAGTCAGGCAGCTGGGAATTCACCCCTCCACTTT.

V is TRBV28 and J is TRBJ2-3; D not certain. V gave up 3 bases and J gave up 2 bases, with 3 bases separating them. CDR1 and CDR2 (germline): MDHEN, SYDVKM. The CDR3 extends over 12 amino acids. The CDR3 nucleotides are TGTGCCAGCAGTTTCATCACAGATACGCAGTATTTT. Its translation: CASSFITDTQYF.

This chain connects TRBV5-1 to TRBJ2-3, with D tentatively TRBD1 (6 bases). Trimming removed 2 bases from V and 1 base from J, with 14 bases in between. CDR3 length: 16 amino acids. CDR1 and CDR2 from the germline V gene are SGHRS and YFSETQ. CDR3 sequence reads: CASSLYQGGGTDTQYF. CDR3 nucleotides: TGCGCCAGCAGCTTATATCAAGGGGGTGGCACAGATACGCAGTATTTT.

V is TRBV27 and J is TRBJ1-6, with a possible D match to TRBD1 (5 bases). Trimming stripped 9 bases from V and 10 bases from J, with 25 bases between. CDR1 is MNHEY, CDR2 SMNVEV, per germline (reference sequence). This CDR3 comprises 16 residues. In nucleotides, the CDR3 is TGTGCCAGTAATGGGGCAGATGGCCTGTTAAGGTCACCCCTCCACTTT. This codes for CASNGADGLLRSPLHF.

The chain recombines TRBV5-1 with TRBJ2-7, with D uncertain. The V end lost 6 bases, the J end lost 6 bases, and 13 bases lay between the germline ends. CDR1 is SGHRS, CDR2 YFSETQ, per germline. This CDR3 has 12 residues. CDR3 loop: CASNAGRAEQYF. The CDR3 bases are TGCGCCAGCAACGCCGGAAGGGCCGAGCAGTACTTC.

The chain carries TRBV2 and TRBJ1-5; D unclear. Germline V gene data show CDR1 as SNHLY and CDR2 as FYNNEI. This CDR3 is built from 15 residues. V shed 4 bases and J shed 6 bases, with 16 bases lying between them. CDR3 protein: CASSGAGRTGQPQHF. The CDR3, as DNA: TGTGCCAGCAGTGGGGCCGGAAGGACGGGTCAGCCCCAGCATTTT.

CDR3 loop: CASSYQPNTGELFF. CDR3 in DNA: TGTGCCAGCAGCTACCAGCCGAACACCGGGGAGCTGTTTTTT. The gene calls are TRBV7-2 and TRBJ2-2; D call uncertain. Germline CDR1 is SGHTA and CDR2 is FQGNSA. Trimming took off 4 bases at V and 0 bases at J, with 6 bases between the two ends. The CDR3 covers 14 residues.

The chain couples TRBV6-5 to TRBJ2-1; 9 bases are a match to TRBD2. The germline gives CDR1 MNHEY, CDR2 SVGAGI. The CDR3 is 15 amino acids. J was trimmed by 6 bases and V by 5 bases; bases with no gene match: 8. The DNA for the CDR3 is TGTGCCAGCAGTCGAGCGGGGGGTACACCCAATGAGCAGTTCTTC. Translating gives CASSRAGGTPNEQFF.

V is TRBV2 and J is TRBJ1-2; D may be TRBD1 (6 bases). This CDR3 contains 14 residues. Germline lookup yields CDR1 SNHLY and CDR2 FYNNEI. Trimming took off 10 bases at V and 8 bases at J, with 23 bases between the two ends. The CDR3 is CATIPEGGIGGYTF. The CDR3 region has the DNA TGTGCCACCATACCGGAAGGGGGGATTGGGGGCTACACCTTC.

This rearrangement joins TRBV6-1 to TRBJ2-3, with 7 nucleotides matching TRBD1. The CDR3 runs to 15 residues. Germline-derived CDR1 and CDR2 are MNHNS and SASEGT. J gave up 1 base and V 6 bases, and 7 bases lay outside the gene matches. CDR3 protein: CASRLGTVRTDTQYF. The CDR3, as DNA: TGTGCCAGCAGGCTCGGGACAGTTCGCACAGATACGCAGTATTTT.

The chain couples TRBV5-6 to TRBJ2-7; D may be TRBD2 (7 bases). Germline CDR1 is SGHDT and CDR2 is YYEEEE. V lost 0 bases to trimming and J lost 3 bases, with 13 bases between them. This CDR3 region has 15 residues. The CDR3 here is CASSLVGGPSYEQYF. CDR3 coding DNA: TGTGCCAGCAGCTTGGTGGGGGGGCCGAGCTACGAGCAGTACTTC.

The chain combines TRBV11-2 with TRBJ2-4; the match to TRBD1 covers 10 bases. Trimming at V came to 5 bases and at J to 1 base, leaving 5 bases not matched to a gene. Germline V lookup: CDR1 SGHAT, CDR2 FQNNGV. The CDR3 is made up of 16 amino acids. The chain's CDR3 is CASSPKDRGAKNIQYF. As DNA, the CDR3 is TGTGCCAGCAGCCCGAAGGACAGGGGGGCCAAAAACATTCAGTACTTC.

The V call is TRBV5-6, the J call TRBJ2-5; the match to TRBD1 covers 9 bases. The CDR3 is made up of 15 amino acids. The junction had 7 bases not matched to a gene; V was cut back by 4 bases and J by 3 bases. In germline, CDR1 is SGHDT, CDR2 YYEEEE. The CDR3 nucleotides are TGTGCCAGCAGCGGCCGGGACAGGGTCGAAGAGACCCAGTACTTC. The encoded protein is CASSGRDRVEETQYF.